The entry below gives a single TCR beta chain sequence along with its context. This clonotype occurred a few times. The clone's antigen remains unknown. The input lacks base qualities; no much larger clone sits a single base away. From the germline V gene (reference sequence), CDR1 is LNHNV and CDR2 is YYDKDF. V loses 3 bases, J loses 5 bases, and the germline ends lie 22 bases apart. Including cysteine and phenylalanine, the CDR3 has 17 amino acids. Here the CDR3 DNA is all that survives: 51 bases in frame from base 1. Only healthy Caucasian donors were included. The twin cohort consisted of three pairs of female monozygotic twins, all aged 18 to 29 years. Miltenyi CD45RO+ enrichment and human naive T-cell isolation kits were used to isolate memory (CD45RO+) and naive T cells from PBMC. Library preparation was by 5' RACE. Sequencing relied on an Illumina HiSeq 2000. A universal primer binding site was introduced by template switching, and a unique molecular identifier was present in the final cDNA, enabling accurate counting of TCR cDNA molecules. Specific primers in the conserved constant-segment region were used to synthesize first-strand cDNA for the TCR alpha and beta chains. Each cDNA library was double barcoded, with a SMART-Mk sample barcode plus Illumina barcodes, to control for contamination. TruSeq adapter sequences and Illumina sample barcodes were added in two successive PCR steps. Sequencing of the TCR alpha and beta cDNA libraries was done on the Illumina HiSeq platform using custom primers. On the study's bioinformatics: Unique molecular identifiers were extracted from raw reads with MiGEC, and CDR3 positions were determined with MiXCR. Recombination models were inferred per individual with the repgenHMM and IGoR tools using an EM algorithm. The tcR package in R was used for shared clonotype analysis, with sharing normalized by the product of cloneset sizes. To study raw recombination without the effects of thymic and clonal selection, out-of-frame nonproductive sequences were analyzed. The public reads were reanalyzed by TCRdb: fastp trimming at Q25, MiXCR alignment, in-frame beta chains only. Identical CDR3 proteins give one entry, which carries the most common genes and DNA. TCRdb's processing, not the authors', yielded these V and J calls. This sample gives 250,000 or so distinct CDR3 sequences in total; approximately 11% of them show up just once. The ten largest make up approximately 4% of the sample.

These data originate in a study of identical twins (dated by TCRdb to about 2016). About the investigation overall: To test whether fetal clonotypes persist, the study used deep sequencing on TCR alpha and beta repertoires from monozygotic twins, unrelated adults of various ages, and cord blood. To rule out contamination, the twin experiments were replicated at different times with different library preparation protocols.

General findings and caveats noted by the study authors: Abundant cord blood beta clonotypes had fewer insertions, young adult naive repertoires showed a similar but weaker trend, and memory repertoires showed no such trend. The excess sharing between twins in beta out-of-frame sequences was weaker because fewer shared sequences reduced the signal-to-noise ratio. Compared with coincidental sharing between unrelated individuals, out-of-frame TCR alpha sequences shared between twins showed an excess of sequences with low generation probability. Invariant T cells such as MAIT and iNKT could partly confound zero-insertion analyses, though diverse VJ usage argued against this for most clonotypes. In monozygotic twins, out-of-frame TCR alpha sharing was systematically underestimated by recombination models, although the models agreed with sharing between unrelated individuals. Because the same donors could not be followed over many years, the conclusions relied on cross-sectional statistical analysis.

These data were also reused for a study on yellow fever vaccine responses in identical twins. As the second study states: The T cell response to vaccination in identical twins was reported by the authors to appear partly convergent and partly personalized. Focusing on identical twins, the study followed the T cell clones that responded to the vaccine, and did so with precision.

Here the chain combines TRBV15 and TRBJ2-5, and perhaps TRBD1 as D gene, on 5 matching bases. This clonotype was sampled from a woman aged 18-29 years in good health. Material for sequencing was memory (CD45RO+) T cells sorted from blood. This specimen's cell subset or site label, interpreted: CD45RO+ enriched T cells. The sequence in DNA is TGTGCCACCAGCAGCCCTCCGGCTGGTCAGGGCAGGGAGACCCAGTACTTC. Protein translation: CATSSPPAGQGRETQYF.